The clone carrying this TCR beta chain appeared a few times. Its antigen remains unknown. This specimen belongs to a study of CD8 T cells in ankylosing spondylitis. Findings and caveats of the study: About 8 highly homologous variants made up a TCR beta motif that seemed to typify ankylosing spondylitis blood. Relatively rare in peripheral blood, disease-linked clones were also CD8+. Within matched ankylosing spondylitis synovial fluid, disease-linked clones were reportedly significantly enriched.

This CDR3 contains 15 residues. Trimming pared 1 base from V and 1 base from J, leaving 10 bases between. Germline V lookup: CDR1 MGHRA, CDR2 YSYEKL. By quantitative 5'-RACE with molecular barcodes, the TCR beta libraries were made. TCRdb passed the 5' RACE reads through MiXCR, listing each CDR3 protein once. The top ten clones hold more than 15% of a sample with approximately 200,000 distinct CDR3 sequences, around 13% of them seen once. This receptor was obtained from a male donor with ankylosing spondylitis or in good health (not recorded which). Sequenced input: blood, either unsorted or a sorted T cell fraction (not recorded which). V usage is TRBV4-1 and J usage is TRBJ2-5, with a tentative D call TRBD2 (7 bases). This CDR3 is CASSQGAGAQETQYF. The CDR3 DNA reads as TGCGCCAGCAGCCAAGGGGCGGGGGCCCAAGAGACCCAGTACTTC.